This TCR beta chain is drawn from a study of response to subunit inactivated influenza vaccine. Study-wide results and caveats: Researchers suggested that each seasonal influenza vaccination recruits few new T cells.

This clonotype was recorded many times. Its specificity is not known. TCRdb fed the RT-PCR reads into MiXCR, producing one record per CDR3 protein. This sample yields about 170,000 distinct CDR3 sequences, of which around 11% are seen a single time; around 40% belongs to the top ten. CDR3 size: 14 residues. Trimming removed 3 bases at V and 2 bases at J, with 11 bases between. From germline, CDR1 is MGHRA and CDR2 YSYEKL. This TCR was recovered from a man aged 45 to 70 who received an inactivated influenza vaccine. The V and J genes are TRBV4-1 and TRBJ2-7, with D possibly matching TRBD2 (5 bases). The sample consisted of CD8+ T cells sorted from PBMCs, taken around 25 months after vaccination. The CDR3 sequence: CASSQGPGTYEQYF. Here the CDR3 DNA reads TGCGCCAGCAGCCAGGGCCCCGGGACCTACGAGCAGTACTTC.